The text below deals with one TCR beta chain. This table comes from immunoSEQ multiplex PCR, and its TCRdb copy is limited to in-frame clones, with some not included. The sample shows over 12,000 clones, roughly 70% of them seen only once. V lost 0 bases and J lost 4, with 16 bases in between. The CDR3 runs 16 residues. From germline, CDR1 is LGHNT and CDR2 FRNRAP. These data originate in a study of neoadjuvant anti-PD-1 for oral cavity cancer. This sequence joins TRBV12-5 and TRBJ2-7; D is possibly TRBD1 or TRBD2 (5 bases each). This specimen consisted of PBMCs, obtained before nivolumab (anti-PD-1) treatment. This receptor was taken from a person between 40 and 85 years old with oral cavity squamous cell carcinoma. The CDR3 is CASGLVKGSPSYEQYF. The DNA for the CDR3 is TGTGCTAGTGGTTTGGTAAAGGGGAGCCCGTCGTACGAGCAGTACTTC.